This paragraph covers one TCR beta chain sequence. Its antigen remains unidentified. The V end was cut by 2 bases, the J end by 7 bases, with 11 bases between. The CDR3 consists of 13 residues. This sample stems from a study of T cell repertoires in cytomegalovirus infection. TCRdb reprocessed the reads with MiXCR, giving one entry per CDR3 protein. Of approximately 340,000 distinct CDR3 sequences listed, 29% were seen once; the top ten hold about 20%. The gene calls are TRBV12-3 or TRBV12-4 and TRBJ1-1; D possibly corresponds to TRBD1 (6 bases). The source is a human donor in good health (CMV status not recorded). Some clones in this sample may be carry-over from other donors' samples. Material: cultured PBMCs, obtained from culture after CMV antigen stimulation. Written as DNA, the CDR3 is TGTGCCAGCAGTTTATGGCAGGGGTATGAAGCTTTCTTT. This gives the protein CASSLWQGYEAFF.